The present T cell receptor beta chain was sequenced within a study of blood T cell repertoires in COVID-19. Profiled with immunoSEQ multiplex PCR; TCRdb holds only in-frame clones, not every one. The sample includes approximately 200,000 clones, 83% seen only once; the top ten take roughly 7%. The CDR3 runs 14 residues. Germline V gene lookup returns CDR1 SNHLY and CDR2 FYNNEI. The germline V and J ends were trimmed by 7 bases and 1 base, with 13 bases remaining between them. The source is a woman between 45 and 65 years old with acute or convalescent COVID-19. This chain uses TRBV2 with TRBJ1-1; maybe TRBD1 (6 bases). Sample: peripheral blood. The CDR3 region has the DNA TGTGCCAGCACCAAGACAGGAGAGAACACTGAAGCTTTCTTT. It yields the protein CASTKTGENTEAFF. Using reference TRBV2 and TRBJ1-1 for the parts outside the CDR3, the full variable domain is EPEVTQTPSHQVTQMGQEVILRCVPISNHLYFYWYRQILGQKVEFLVSFYNNEISEKSEIFDDQFSVERPDGSNFTLKIRSTKLEDSAMYFCASTKTGENTEAFFGQGTRLTVV.